One and the same sample provided the 14 T cell receptor beta chains below, sequenced in a study of shared clonotypes between healthy human individuals. Sequencing was performed with immunoSEQ multiplex PCR; in TCRdb, only in-frame clones are kept and a portion is missing. The table records about 700,000 clones, 74% of them present only once. The material sequenced was memory CD4+ T cells sorted from blood. Subset: CD45RA-negative fraction. These receptors came from a woman in her 30s in good health.

The chain uses TRBV2 and TRBJ2-1, with D perhaps matching TRBD1 (6 bases). CDR3 length equals 16 residues. Trimming removed 4 bases at V and 5 bases at J, with 18 bases between. Per the germline V gene, CDR1 is SNHLY and CDR2 is FYNNEI. CDR3: CASSALTGDLHNEQFF. The DNA of the CDR3 is TGTGCCAGCAGTGCCCTGACAGGCGACTTACACAATGAGCAGTTCTTC.

V and J are TRBV6-5 and TRBJ2-7; TRBD1 aligns across 7 bases. Trimming removed 7 bases from V and 0 bases from J; junction bases left unmatched: 9. This CDR3 region has 15 residues. Per germline, CDR1 MNHEY and CDR2 SVGAGI. CDR3 DNA sequence: TGTGCCAGCACCTCTGCGGCAGGGGGCTCCTACGAGCAGTACTTC. The encoded protein is CASTSAAGGSYEQYF.

This clone was seen once. The chain carries TRBV5-1 and TRBJ2-3; D gene ambiguous. Deletions cut 2 bases from V and 0 bases from J, with 13 bases between. Per the germline V gene, CDR1 is SGHRS and CDR2 is YFSETQ. The CDR3 extends over 16 amino acids. CDR3 bases: TGCGCCAGCAGCTTAGGGCTCGACTCTAGCACAGATACGCAGTATTTT. Amino acids: CASSLGLDSSTDTQYF.

The chain uses TRBV5-4 and TRBJ1-2; D uncertain. CDR1 SGHNT and CDR2 YYREEE come from the germline V gene (reference sequence). Trimming shortened V by 0 bases and J by 4 bases, and 10 bases separated the two germline ends. This CDR3 comprises 14 residues. This CDR3 reads CASSLDIEAYGYTF. The CDR3 bases are TGTGCCAGCAGCTTGGATATCGAGGCCTATGGCTACACCTTC.

This clone was counted a few times. J is TRBJ1-1 and V is TRBV27; no definite D call. Trimming cost V 10 bases and J 2 bases, with 8 bases left between them. Per the germline V gene, CDR1 is MNHEY and CDR2 is SMNVEV (reference sequence). CDR3 size: 11 residues. CDR3 region: CATRSNTEAFF. The CDR3 DNA reads as TGTGCCACCAGATCAAACACTGAAGCTTTCTTT.

V usage is TRBV7-9 and J usage is TRBJ2-3; a weak D match, TRBD2 (5 bases). V lost 3 bases and J lost 4, with 11 bases in between. The CDR3 has 14 amino acids. CDR1 SEHNR and CDR2 FQNEAQ come from the germline V gene (reference sequence). The CDR3 is CASSFGSRADTQYF. The CDR3 region has the DNA TGTGCCAGCAGCTTTGGGAGTCGGGCAGATACGCAGTATTTT.

This chain's CDR3 is CASSSRGSPSGNTIYF. The CDR3 nucleotides read TGTGCCAGTAGTAGCCGTGGGTCACCGTCTGGAAACACCATATATTTT. This chain connects TRBV19 to TRBJ1-3, with D unresolved. There are 16 residues in the CDR3. From germline, CDR1 is LNHDA and CDR2 SQIVND (reference sequence). With 4 bases removed from V and 1 base from J, the gap between germline ends came to 14 bases.

The rearrangement links TRBV27 to TRBJ1-2, with D maybe TRBD1 (6 bases). With 5 bases removed from V and 1 base from J, the gap between germline ends came to 17 bases. This CDR3 has 16 amino acids. From germline, CDR1 is MNHEY and CDR2 SMNVEV (reference sequence). The CDR3 coding sequence is TGTGCCAGCAGTAAGAAGCAGGGGACACTTAACTATGGCTACACCTTC. Encoded protein: CASSKKQGTLNYGYTF.

This chain uses TRBV14 with TRBJ2-7; D unclear. The CDR3 has 15 residues. V was trimmed by 1 base and J by 4 bases, leaving 14 bases between them. Germline values: CDR1 SGHDN, CDR2 FVKESK. The CDR3 region is CASSQGRGRIYEQYF. CDR3 nucleotides: TGTGCCAGCAGCCAAGGACGCGGCCGGATTTACGAGCAGTACTTC. The variable domain in full, completed from reference TRBV14 and TRBJ2-7, reads EAGVTQFPSHSVIEKGQTVTLRCDPISGHDNLYWYRRVMGKEIKFLLHFVKESKQDESGMPNNRFLAERTGGTYSTLKVQPAELEDSGVYFCASSQGRGRIYEQYFGPGTRLTVT.

The V and J genes are TRBV10-3 and TRBJ1-2; no reliable D call. Trimming stripped 6 bases from V and 8 bases from J, with 16 bases between. The CDR3 totals 13 residues. Germline CDR1 and CDR2: ENHRY and SYGVKD. The CDR3 DNA is TGTGCCATCAGAGATACCGTCGATAGGGGCTACACCTTC. It codes for CAIRDTVDRGYTF.

J is TRBJ1-1 and V is TRBV6-5; D remains ambiguous. The CDR3 consists of 13 residues. Trimming cost V 0 bases and J 7 bases, with 9 bases left between them. CDR1 and CDR2 (germline): MNHEY, SVGAGI. The chain's CDR3 is CASSYSAVLEAFF. CDR3 bases: TGTGCCAGCAGTTACTCGGCAGTTCTTGAAGCTTTCTTT.

This clone was recorded a few times. In DNA form, the CDR3 reads TGTGCCAGCAGCTTATCCAGCTCTGGAAACACCATATATTTT. Translation: CASSLSSSGNTIYF. V is TRBV7-2 and J is TRBJ1-3; D remains unclear. The CDR3 has 14 amino acids. Per germline, CDR1 SGHTA and CDR2 FQGNSA. V was pared by 2 bases and J by 0 bases, with 5 bases between.

This clone was found a few times. Within the sample, other DNA sequences also encode this same CDR3. The chain combines TRBV2 with TRBJ2-7, with 10 bases that match TRBD2. CDR3 size: 14 residues. After removal of 5 bases from V and 5 bases from J, the junction contained 6 bases not matched to a gene. The germline CDR1 and CDR2 sequences are SNHLY and FYNNEI. The chain's CDR3 is CASSRLAGVNEQYF. The CDR3 coding sequence is TGTGCCAGCAGTCGCCTAGCGGGAGTGAACGAGCAGTACTTC. The full variable domain, in which reference TRBV2 and TRBJ2-7 provide the parts outside the CDR3, is EPEVTQTPSHQVTQMGQEVILRCVPISNHLYFYWYRQILGQKVEFLVSFYNNEISEKSEIFDDQFSVERPDGSNFTLKIRSTKLEDSAMYFCASSRLAGVNEQYFGPGTRLTVT.

Note on this clone: A read error may account for a junction end that differs from germline. V gene TRBV7-9 combines with J gene TRBJ2-6, with D unresolved. The germline CDR1 and CDR2 sequences are SEHNR and FQNEAQ (reference sequence). The CDR3 runs to 17 residues. CDR3 loop: CASSLGYRNSWANVLTF. The CDR3 region has the DNA TGTGCCAGCAGCTTAGGGTACCGAAACTCTTGGGCCAACGTCCTGACTTTC.